These 29 T cell receptor beta chains originate from one sample sequenced in a study of cytomegalovirus exposure and HLA in healthy donors. Amplification used 60 Vbeta primers and 13 Jbeta primers. The assay was immunoSEQ multiplex PCR, and TCRdb's table has in-frame clones only and misses some. The sample carries around 220,000 clones, approximately 79% recorded once. The sample comprised PBMCs. These receptors were collected from a girl aged 2 to 10 in good health and CMV-seronegative.

J is TRBJ2-1 and V is TRBV27; 10 positions match TRBD2. V was clipped by 5 bases and J by 5 bases; unmatched bases: 6. Germline assignment: CDR1 MNHEY and CDR2 SMNVEV (reference sequence). This CDR3 has 15 amino acids. The CDR3 loop is CASSQGLAANNEQFF. The CDR3 DNA is TGTGCCAGCAGTCAAGGACTAGCGGCTAACAATGAGCAGTTCTTC.

The chain couples TRBV7-9 to TRBJ2-3; no reliable D call. The CDR3 is 12 residues long. The germline gives CDR1 SEHNR, CDR2 FQNEAQ (reference sequence). The V end was cut by 3 bases, the J end by 6 bases, with 7 bases between. The CDR3 DNA is TGTGCCAGCAGCTTTAGAGCGGATACGCAGTATTTT. This gives the protein CASSFRADTQYF.

The rearrangement links TRBV27 to TRBJ2-7; 7 bases agree with TRBD2. Trimming took 6 bases from V and 2 from J; bases not matched to a gene: 7. Germline V gene lookup returns CDR1 MNHEY and CDR2 SMNVEV (reference sequence). This CDR3 spans 14 amino acids. CDR3: CASSPVRGAYEQYF. The CDR3 DNA reads as TGTGCCAGCAGCCCGGTCCGGGGGGCCTACGAGCAGTACTTC.

This rearrangement joins TRBV4-1 to TRBJ2-2, with 7 bases matching TRBD1. V lost 3 bases to trimming and J lost 5 bases; unmatched junction nucleotides: 9. There are 16 residues in the CDR3. Per germline, CDR1 MGHRA and CDR2 YSYEKL. CDR3 sequence (DNA): TGCGCCAGCAGCCACGACCGGGACAGAGCAACCGGGGAGCTGTTTTTT. Its translation: CASSHDRDRATGELFF.

The V and J genes are TRBV27 and TRBJ2-5; D might be TRBD1 (6 bases). V was cut by 3 bases and J by 5 bases, with 13 bases left in between. The CDR3 covers 14 residues. Per the germline V gene, CDR1 is MNHEY and CDR2 is SMNVEV (reference sequence). CDR3 coding DNA: TGTGCCAGCAGTTTTCTGGGGGCAGGGGAGACCCAGTACTTC. It yields the protein CASSFLGAGETQYF.

The J gene is TRBJ2-5, the V gene TRBV6-6; no reliable D call. CDR1 and CDR2 (germline): MNHNY, SVGAGI (reference sequence). Between the trimmed V and J ends, which lost 5 bases and 5 bases, there was a span of 6 bases. The CDR3 runs 11 residues. The CDR3 reads CASSGRETQYF. Here the CDR3 DNA reads TGTGCCAGCAGTGGCAGGGAGACCCAGTACTTC.

The V call is TRBV7-9, the J call TRBJ2-2, with TRBD2 as a possible D gene (5 bases). Looked up from germline, CDR1 is SEHNR and CDR2 is FQNEAQ (reference sequence). The CDR3 contains 12 residues. V was clipped by 8 bases and J by 7 bases, with 11 bases between them. The chain's CDR3 is CASAREIGELFF. The CDR3 DNA is TGTGCCAGCGCTCGGGAAATCGGGGAGCTGTTTTTT.

This rearrangement joins TRBV7-8 to TRBJ2-1, with D possibly matching TRBD2 (6 bases). CDR3 size: 15 residues. The V gene lost 1 base and the J gene lost 6 bases, with 13 bases spanning the gap. The germline gives CDR1 SGHVS, CDR2 FQNEAQ. For the CDR3, the DNA is TGTGCCAGCAGCTTAGTACCCGGGAGTGGCAATGAGCAGTTCTTC. Protein product: CASSLVPGSGNEQFF.

The chain recombines TRBV27 with TRBJ2-7; 8 bases are a match to TRBD1. The junction had 5 bases not matched to a gene; V was cut back by 2 bases and J by 5 bases. CDR3 length: 14 residues. The germline CDR1 and CDR2 sequences are MNHEY and SMNVEV (reference sequence). The CDR3 coding sequence is TGTGCCAGCAGTTTACGGGTCAGGGGGCACGAGCAGTACTTC. Protein: CASSLRVRGHEQYF.

The chain joins TRBV5-1 to TRBJ1-2, with 10 bases aligning to TRBD1. After removal of 4 bases from V and 4 bases from J, the junction contained 7 bases not matched to a gene. The germline V gene has CDR1 SGHRS and CDR2 YFSETQ. This CDR3 has 15 amino acids. CDR3 protein: CASSVLDRGVYGYTF. DNA for the CDR3: TGCGCCAGCAGCGTACTGGACAGGGGGGTCTATGGCTACACCTTC.

The rearrangement links TRBV15 to TRBJ2-7; 8 positions agree with TRBD1. The CDR3 sequence is 15 residues long. Germline CDR1 and CDR2: LNHNV and YYDKDF (reference sequence). J was trimmed by 0 bases and V by 1 base; bases with no gene match: 2. In nucleotides, the CDR3 is TGTGCCACCAGCAGAGGGCAGGGGGCCTCCTACGAGCAGTACTTC. Protein product: CATSRGQGASYEQYF.

This clone has only a few counts. The V and J genes are TRBV6-1 and TRBJ2-7; 10 nucleotides agree with TRBD2. The CDR3 runs to 15 residues. The germline V gene has CDR1 MNHNS and CDR2 SASEGT. The V segment lost 6 bases and the J segment 6 bases; nucleotides outside the gene matches: 11. CDR3 DNA: TGTGCCAGCAGGGCTCGGCTAGCGGGAGTTGTCGAGCAGTACTTC. Protein sequence: CASRARLAGVVEQYF.

The chain is built from TRBV2 and TRBJ2-5, with TRBD2 as a possible D gene (6 bases). CDR1 SNHLY and CDR2 FYNNEI come from the germline V gene. The CDR3 spans 12 residues. Trimming took 8 bases from V and 4 from J, leaving 11 bases between them. This CDR3 is CASGRSAETQYF. The CDR3 DNA reads TGTGCCAGCGGGAGGAGCGCAGAGACCCAGTACTTC.

The rearrangement uses TRBV14 and TRBJ2-5; 8 bases line up with TRBD2. Trimming removed 4 bases from V and 5 bases from J; junction bases left unmatched: 15. The CDR3 contains 17 residues. CDR1 and CDR2 (germline): SGHDN, FVKESK. The CDR3 reads CASSLSRGGRTKETQYF. As DNA, the CDR3 is TGTGCCAGCAGCCTTAGCCGGGGGGGAAGGACCAAGGAGACCCAGTACTTC.

The chain links TRBV27 to TRBJ2-7, with 7 bases fitting TRBD1. This CDR3 spans 14 amino acids. V shed 9 bases and J 0 bases; nucleotides not matched to a gene: 8. The V gene's germline CDR1 is MNHEY and CDR2 SMNVEV (reference sequence). This CDR3 reads CASRDSLSSYEQYF. The DNA of the CDR3 is TGTGCCAGTCGGGACAGTCTCAGCTCCTACGAGCAGTACTTC.

The chain carries TRBV2 and TRBJ2-3; 7 bases are shared with TRBD2. This CDR3 has 15 amino acids. Germline assignment: CDR1 SNHLY and CDR2 FYNNEI. V shed 6 bases, J shed 0 bases, and the junction held 6 bases outside the gene matches. The CDR3 DNA sequence: TGTGCCAGCAGCAGTAGCGGGTTTAGCACAGATACGCAGTATTTT. Translating it yields CASSSSGFSTDTQYF.

The chain employs TRBV2 and TRBJ2-5; D gene unclear. The J call may be in error: the DNA end matches TRBJ2-7 better. Germline loops: CDR1 SNHLY, CDR2 FYNNEI. The length of the CDR3 is 12 residues. CDR3 sequence: CASSEGLGEQYF. The CDR3 DNA is TGTGCCAGCAGTGAAGGACTCGGCGAGCAGTACTTC.

The chain uses TRBV4-2 and TRBJ1-4; the match to TRBD1 covers 8 bases. The CDR3 runs 19 residues. Looked up from germline, CDR1 is LGHNA and CDR2 is YNFKEQ. V lost 4 bases, J lost 0 bases, and 13 bases stayed unmatched. Here the CDR3 DNA reads TGTGCCAGCAGCCTTCAGCCCGGACAGGGAACTGCAACTAATGAAAAACTGTTTTTT. Translation gives CASSLQPGQGTATNEKLFF.

The V call is TRBV7-9, the J call TRBJ1-4, with D perhaps TRBD1 (5 bases). The CDR3 loop spans 15 amino acids. The V gene's germline CDR1 is SEHNR and CDR2 FQNEAQ (reference sequence). Between the trimmed V and J ends, which lost 5 bases and 7 bases, there was a span of 17 bases. The CDR3 DNA sequence: TGTGCCAGCAGCCCAGAGTGGGCGGGGGGTGAAAAACTGTTTTTT. It is translated as CASSPEWAGGEKLFF.

The chain uses TRBV2 and TRBJ2-1; TRBD2 aligns across 8 bases. The CDR3 is made up of 12 amino acids. V lost 7 bases, J lost 6 bases, and 2 bases stayed unmatched. Germline CDR1 reads SNHLY; CDR2 reads FYNNEI. Written as DNA, the CDR3 is TGTGCCAGCAACGCGGGAGGCAATGAGCAGTTCTTC. Its protein product is CASNAGGNEQFF.

The table lists this clone with a few counts. This CDR3 is CASSARGGQGGNSPLHF. In DNA, the CDR3 is TGTGCCAGCAGCGCCAGGGGCGGACAGGGGGGAAATTCACCCCTCCACTTT. The chain carries TRBV2 and TRBJ1-6; 10 bases fit TRBD1. With 6 bases clipped from V and 7 bases from J, the junction kept 12 bases outside the gene matches. The V gene's germline CDR1 is SNHLY and CDR2 FYNNEI. The CDR3 is 17 amino acids.

The CDR3 is CASSLRGGGDTQYF. CDR3 in DNA: TGTGCCAGCAGCTTGCGAGGGGGCGGAGATACGCAGTATTTT. The J gene is TRBJ2-3, the V gene TRBV5-4, with TRBD1 matching 7 bases. This CDR3 spans 14 amino acids. J lost 5 bases, V lost 1 base, and 4 bases had no gene match. The V gene's germline CDR1 is SGHNT and CDR2 YYREEE (reference sequence). Full variable domain (rest looked up from reference TRBV5-4 and TRBJ2-3): ETGVTQSPTHLIKTRGQQVTLRCSSQSGHNTVSWYQQALGQGPQFIFQYYREEENGRGNFPPRFSGLQFPNYSSELNVNALELDDSALYLCASSLRGGGDTQYFGPGTRLTVL.

CDR3 sequence (DNA): TGTGCCATCAGTGTTAGCCTCCCAGGGGAAGGTTCACCCCTCCACTTT. Translation gives CAISVSLPGEGSPLHF. The rearrangement links TRBV10-3 to TRBJ1-6; TRBD1 might be the D (6 bases). The CDR3 covers 16 residues. Germline CDR1 and CDR2: ENHRY and SYGVKD. V was trimmed by 4 bases and J by 9 bases, leaving 19 bases between them.

This chain joins TRBV28 and TRBJ2-1; the match to TRBD1 covers 8 bases. The germline V gene has CDR1 MDHEN and CDR2 SYDVKM. CDR3 length: 17 amino acids. The trim removed 3 bases at V and 8 bases at J, leaving 15 bases unmatched. CDR3 nucleotides: TGTGCCAGCAGTTTCCCTCAGGGGGCCGGGCTTAGGGATGAGCAGTTCTTC. Translation: CASSFPQGAGLRDEQFF. Full variable domain (remainder filled in from reference TRBV28 and TRBJ2-1): DVKVTQSSRYLVKRTGEKVFLECVQDMDHENMFWYRQDPGLGLRLIYFSYDVKMKEKGDIPEGYSVSREKKERFSLILESASTNQTSMYLCASSFPQGAGLRDEQFFGPGTRLTVL.

The CDR3 DNA reads as TGTGCCAGCAGCTTGGACCGGCGCGGGGGCTACACCTTC. Amino acid sequence: CASSLDRRGGYTF. V and J are TRBV7-2 and TRBJ1-2; D is unclear. CDR1 SGHTA and CDR2 FQGNSA come from the germline V gene. Trimming removed 3 bases at V and 8 bases at J, with 13 bases between. This CDR3 region has 13 residues.

The chain couples TRBV7-6 to TRBJ2-3; TRBD1 agrees at 9 bases. The J segment lost 3 bases and the V segment lost 5 bases, leaving 6 bases of the junction unmatched. CDR1 SGHVS and CDR2 FNYEAQ come from the germline V gene. This CDR3 is built from 15 residues. CDR3 sequence reads: CASSPSGQGTDTQYF. The DNA for the CDR3 is TGTGCCAGCAGCCCCTCGGGACAGGGAACAGATACGCAGTATTTT.

This chain links TRBV9 with TRBJ2-5; D possibly corresponds to TRBD2 (5 bases). CDR1 and CDR2 from the germline V gene are SGDLS and YYNGEE. The CDR3 length is 17 residues. V dropped 3 bases and J dropped 5 bases, with 23 bases sitting between them. The CDR3 coding sequence is TGTGCCAGCAGCGCAAATCCCGGGAACTCACAAGGGGAGACCCAGTACTTC. Residues: CASSANPGNSQGETQYF. Looking up the rest from reference TRBV9 and TRBJ2-5 gives the full variable domain: DSGVTQTPKHLITATGQRVTLRCSPRSGDLSVYWYQQSLDQGLQFLIQYYNGEERAKGNILERFSAQQFPDLHSELNLSSLELGDSALYFCASSANPGNSQGETQYFGPGTRLLVL.

This sequence joins TRBV2 and TRBJ2-3, with D possibly matching TRBD2 (7 bases). Germline V gene sequence: CDR1 SNHLY, CDR2 FYNNEI. The V and J ends lost 1 base and 2 bases respectively, with 13 bases between them. This CDR3 has 16 amino acids. The CDR3 protein is CASSEEGGRTTDTQYF. The CDR3 nucleotides read TGTGCCAGCAGTGAAGAGGGGGGGCGGACCACAGATACGCAGTATTTT. Combining the CDR3 with reference TRBV2 and TRBJ2-3 gives the whole variable domain EPEVTQTPSHQVTQMGQEVILRCVPISNHLYFYWYRQILGQKVEFLVSFYNNEISEKSEIFDDQFSVERPDGSNFTLKIRSTKLEDSAMYFCASSEEGGRTTDTQYFGPGTRLTVL.

This rearrangement joins TRBV19 to TRBJ2-7; the D gene is possibly TRBD2 (5 bases). Trimming pared 5 bases from V and 0 bases from J, leaving 11 bases between. The germline CDR1 and CDR2 sequences are LNHDA and SQIVND (reference sequence). This CDR3 contains 14 residues. This CDR3 reads CASSGLSDSYEQYF. The CDR3 DNA is TGTGCCAGTAGTGGACTTTCGGACTCCTACGAGCAGTACTTC. The full variable domain, completed using reference TRBV19 and TRBJ2-7, is DGGITQSPKYLFRKEGQNVTLSCEQNLNHDAMYWYRQDPGQGLRLIYYSQIVNDFQKGDIAEGYSVSREKKESFPLTVTSAQKNPTAFYLCASSGLSDSYEQYFGPGTRLTVT.